A single T cell receptor (beta chain) is shown here with its context. This clonotype was counted between two and nine times. This receptor's antigen is unknown. No base-level quality is on record; no much larger clone is a single base apart. The record originates from a study of T-cell memory formation after mild COVID-19 (dated by TCRdb to the early 2020s). Regarding the research as a whole: TCR sequence clusters from the two donors were largely donor specific. In two donors, T-cell clones that expanded and contracted after mild COVID-19 were followed by sequencing TCRalpha and TCRbeta repertoires longitudinally. The cohort was made up of two young adult volunteers, one female and one male, who were previously healthy. Overall study outcomes, separate from this receptor: Only a couple of mild cases were covered by the study, and larger cohorts that include severe cases with pre-infection samples were considered necessary. Clones contracting from day 15 to 85 had balanced CD4/CD8 phenotypes, while a second wave expanding from day 15 to 37 was biased towards CD4+. Some responding clones were detected in pre-infection memory, which suggested that pre-existing cross-reactive memory T cells had joined the SARS-CoV-2 response. Whether the second-wave clones peaking on day 37 were SARS-CoV-2 specific was not confirmed. Contracting CD4+ clones appeared mostly in the CM and EM memory subsets, whereas CD8+ clones were enriched in EMRA.

PBMCs were isolated by Ficoll-Paque density gradient centrifugation. Sequenced on an Illumina NovaSeq 6000. TCRalpha and TCRbeta cDNA libraries were constructed by 5'RACE with constant-segment primers, with sample barcodes and unique molecular identifiers being introduced. Trizol reagent was used to extract RNA from every sample. Amplification of the libraries took two PCR steps, and the second step added a second sample barcode plus Illumina TruSeq adapters. Sequencing of libraries was performed on an Illumina NovaSeq with 2 x 150 bp paired-end reads. Per the source publication's procedure: Reads were demultiplexed and collapsed into UMI-guided consensus sequences with migec v1.2.7. Using mixcr v2.1.11, UMI consensuses were aligned to TRA and TRB V and J templates and then assembled into clonotypes. Clonotypes were classified as expanded or contracted when called significant by both edgeR and NoisET, with noise models trained on biological replicates. For edgeR calls, the cutoffs were a false discovery rate-adjusted p below 0.01 and a log2 fold-change threshold of 1. As an exploratory analysis of dynamics, max-normalized trajectories of the 1000 most abundant clonotypes were examined with PCA combined with hierarchical clustering. Each responding clone was given a CD4 or CD8 phenotype based on the CD4+ and CD8+ repertoires, which had been sequenced separately. TCRdb reprocessing: public reads trimmed at Q25 with fastp, clones called with MiXCR, in-frame beta chains kept. Rows merge per CDR3 protein into single entries with the most common DNA and genes. These V and J calls are TCRdb output, not the study's own analysis. The sample table lists hundreds of thousands of distinct CDR3 sequences, more than 15% of them with a count of one. The ten biggest clones cover 20% to 25% of the sample.

The clonotype comes from a man younger than 35 who had mild COVID-19 (a few samples of this study predate the infection). The sample titles of this study are shuffled in the database, so cell type and time point are left out; the donor was told from shared clones. Input material: PBMCs or a T cell subset sorted from them (not recorded which).

CDR3 region: CASSLALGAEQYF. In nucleotide form, the sequence is TGCGCCAGCAGCTTGGCCTTAGGGGCCGAGCAGTACTTC. The rearranged segments are TRBV5-1 and TRBJ2-7, and TRBD1 may be the D gene, going by 5 matching bases. The CDR3 holds 13 amino acids from the cysteine to the phenylalanine. This entry keeps only the CDR3 DNA: 39 bases, framed from base 1. V sheds 0 bases and J sheds 6 bases, leaving 10 bases between their ends. The CDR1 and CDR2 encoded by the germline V gene are SGHRS and YFSETQ.